The 14 T cell receptor beta chains below come from one sample, sequenced in a study of regulatory T cells in long-lasting Graves disease. Time point: newly diagnosed GD, antithyroid drugs for less than 3 months. Construction of the TCR library relied on RNA isolated from PBMCs. Through Arm-PCR of CDR3 regions and iRepertoire HTBI primers, TCR beta libraries were built. TCRdb redid the calling of the multiplex PCR reads with MiXCR, one entry per CDR3 protein. The sample yields fewer than 400,000 distinct CDR3 sequences, about 18% seen once. The input for sequencing was peripheral blood mononuclear cells (PBMCs), taken at new diagnosis, from a patient treated with antithyroid drugs. All receptors derive from a female donor with Graves disease.

This clonotype was found many times. The V call is TRBV29-1, the J call TRBJ2-5, with D perhaps matching TRBD2 (5 bases). V was cut by 5 bases and J by 5 bases, with 12 bases left in between. CDR3 length: 12 residues. Germline V gene data show CDR1 as SQVTM and CDR2 as ANQGSEA. The CDR3 protein is CSVLEGTETQYF. The CDR3 DNA reads as TGCAGCGTTCTAGAGGGAACGGAGACCCAGTACTTC.

The V gene is TRBV7-3, the J gene TRBJ2-7, with a weak D call TRBD2 (5 bases). The CDR3 is 14 amino acids. V was cut by 2 bases and J by 5 bases, with 13 bases left in between. Looked up from germline, CDR1 is SGHTA and CDR2 is FQGTGA. In DNA form, the CDR3 reads TGTGCCAGCAGCTTACCTGGGAGTACCAACGAGCAGTACTTC. It yields the protein CASSLPGSTNEQYF.

The chain uses TRBV15 and TRBJ2-5; 11 bases map to TRBD2. The length of the CDR3 is 18 residues. V gave up 0 bases and J gave up 5 bases; unmatched junction bases: 11. Germline assignment: CDR1 LNHNV and CDR2 YYDKDF (reference sequence). CDR3 coding DNA: TGTGCCACCAGCAGAGATTATAGCGGGAGGGCCCTGGGCGAGACCCAGTACTTC. Translating it yields CATSRDYSGRALGETQYF.

To note about this clonotype: This likely stems from a read error, as it lies one base from a far larger clone. The chain is built from TRBV11-3 and TRBJ1-5; possibly TRBD1 for D (6 bases). The CDR3 runs 15 residues. The germline CDR1 and CDR2 sequences are SGHNT and YENEEA. Deletions cut 9 bases from V and 7 bases from J, with 22 bases between. The CDR3 DNA follows: TGTGCCAGTAGTACAGATAGGGGGGCTTGGCAGCCCCAGCATTTT. Protein sequence: CASSTDRGAWQPQHF. Full variable domain (outside the CDR3, taken from reference TRBV11-3 and TRBJ1-5): EAGVVQSPRYKIIEKKQPVAFWCNPISGHNTLYWYLQNLGQGPELLIRYENEEAVDDSQLPKDRFSAERLKGVDSTLKIQPAELGDSAVYLCASSTDRGAWQPQHFGDGTRLSIL.

Of note for this clonotype: A much larger clone lies a single base off, so this may be a read error. The chain joins TRBV30 to TRBJ2-7; 12 bases are a match to TRBD2. The ends lost 2 bases at V and 9 bases at J; junction bases unmatched: 8. CDR3 length equals 14 residues. The germline V gene encodes CDR1 GTSNPN and CDR2 SVGIG (reference sequence). Here the CDR3 DNA reads TGTGCCTGGAGTATGGGACTAGCGGGCCACGGGCAGTACTTC. It codes for CAWSMGLAGHGQYF. Full variable domain (remainder filled in from reference TRBV30 and TRBJ2-7): SQTIHQWPATLVQPVGSPLSLECTVEGTSNPNLYWYRQAAGRGLQLLFYSVGIGQISSEVPQNLSASRPQDRQFILSSKKLLLSDSGFYLCAWSMGLAGHGQYFGPGTRLTVT.

This clonotype was observed many times. The chain links TRBV3-1 to TRBJ2-5, with D perhaps given as TRBD1 or TRBD2 (6 bases each). Trimming took 1 base from V and 1 from J, leaving 10 bases between them. The CDR3 has 15 residues. Germline-derived CDR1 and CDR2 are LGHDT and YNNKEL (reference sequence). The CDR3 nucleotides read TGTGCCAGCAGCCAAGGAGGGGGACTCCAAGAGACCCAGTACTTC. The encoded protein is CASSQGGGLQETQYF.

This clonotype was counted at least ten times. This chain links TRBV2 with TRBJ2-1; D is perhaps TRBD2 (7 bases). CDR1 and CDR2 (germline): SNHLY, FYNNEI. This CDR3 is 16 amino acids long. V was cut by 10 bases and J by 6 bases, with 25 bases left in between. The DNA for the CDR3 is TGTGCCACCCGTTGGGCTTTGGGGCGGGGGCCCAATGAGCAGTTCTTC. It translates to CATRWALGRGPNEQFF.

This clonotype was counted only a few times. The chain uses TRBV28 and TRBJ2-7, with TRBD1 matching over 10 bases. The germline V gene encodes CDR1 MDHEN and CDR2 SYDVKM. V shed 5 bases and J 4 bases; nucleotides not matched to a gene: 8. The CDR3 length is 15 residues. This CDR3 is CASSQPGTGAYEQYF. CDR3 DNA sequence: TGTGCCAGCAGTCAGCCCGGGACAGGGGCGTACGAGCAGTACTTC.

This clonotype was found once. The chain links TRBV2 to TRBJ2-1; 10 positions agree with TRBD2. Trimming at V came to 8 bases and at J to 1 base, leaving 2 bases not matched to a gene. Germline assignment: CDR1 SNHLY and CDR2 FYNNEI. CDR3 length equals 14 residues. The CDR3 reads CASEAGGSYNEQFF. The DNA of the CDR3 is TGTGCCAGCGAAGCGGGAGGGTCCTACAATGAGCAGTTCTTC.

The chain combines TRBV20-1 with TRBJ2-1; D remains unclear. V lost 3 bases to trimming and J lost 8 bases, with 11 bases between them. CDR1 DFQATT and CDR2 SNEGSKA come from the germline V gene (reference sequence). The CDR3 length is 12 residues. The CDR3 loop reads CSASPVGDEQFF. The CDR3 DNA follows: TGCAGTGCTAGTCCGGTAGGCGATGAGCAGTTCTTC.

This chain joins TRBV5-1 and TRBJ2-1, with 14 nucleotides matching TRBD2. The length of the CDR3 is 17 residues. In germline, CDR1 is SGHRS, CDR2 YFSETQ. Trimming at V came to 5 bases and at J to 4 bases, leaving 8 bases not matched to a gene. The CDR3 is CASRRLAGGQGYNEQFF. CDR3 bases: TGCGCCAGCAGACGACTAGCGGGAGGGCAAGGATACAATGAGCAGTTCTTC.

Ten or more counts support this clonotype. The chain is built from TRBV14 and TRBJ1-1, with a possible D match to TRBD1 (5 bases). Trimming took 4 bases from V and 6 from J, leaving 21 bases between them. From germline, CDR1 is SGHDN and CDR2 FVKESK. The CDR3 extends over 16 amino acids. CDR3 nucleotide sequence: TGTGCCAGCAGCCGCCCAATAGCTCCAGGGTTGGCTGAAGCTTTCTTT. This gives the protein CASSRPIAPGLAEAFF.

This chain connects TRBV20-1 to TRBJ2-7, with D maybe TRBD1 (6 bases). This CDR3 has 13 amino acids. The germline gives CDR1 DFQATT, CDR2 SNEGSKA (reference sequence). V lost 2 bases, J lost 1 base, and 9 bases lay in between. CDR3 loop: CSARQGWSYEQYF. The DNA for the CDR3 is TGCAGTGCTAGACAGGGGTGGTCCTACGAGCAGTACTTC.

This clonotype has a count of ten or more. The gene calls are TRBV11-1 and TRBJ2-7, with a weak D call TRBD1 (7 bases). Trimming took 5 bases from V and 3 from J, leaving 23 bases between them. Germline loops: CDR1 SGHAT, CDR2 FQDESV (reference sequence). There are 17 residues in the CDR3. CDR3 loop: CASSPTAGTAKHYEQYF. The DNA for the CDR3 is TGTGCCAGCAGCCCCACCGCGGGGACAGCGAAACACTACGAGCAGTACTTC.